The rows below give T cell receptor beta chains drawn from one sample of a study of blood T cell repertoires in COVID-19. Profiling relied on immunoSEQ multiplex PCR, and the TCRdb table lists in-frame clones only, not all of them. The sample lists 200,000 to 250,000 clones; approximately 89% were seen once. Sequenced input: peripheral blood. These receptors came from a woman between 40 and 55 years old with acute or convalescent COVID-19. The CDR3 runs from the conserved cysteine through the conserved F or W. The D gene is left open where the match is weak. Clone size is given for some rows only: seen once, a few or many times, or a class if the clone is expanded.

CDR3 length,J gene,D gene,clone size,V gene,CDR3 DNA,CDR3 protein
12,TRBJ1-2,.,.,TRBV29-1,TGCAGCGTGTGGGGCAGGTCCTATGGCTACACCTTC,CSVWGRSYGYTF
16,TRBJ2-2,TRBD2,.,TRBV5-1,TGCGCCAGCAGCAGCCTGGGACTAGCGGGCACCGGGGAGCTGTTTTTT,CASSSLGLAGTGELFF
13,TRBJ2-2,.,few,TRBV6-5,TGTGCCAGCAGTTACACCCAGACCGGGGAGCTGTTTTTT,CASSYTQTGELFF
17,TRBJ2-1,TRBD2,.,TRBV24-1,TGTGCCACCAGTGCCTCAGCGGGACTAGCGGACAACAATGAGCAGTTCTTC,CATSASAGLADNNEQFF
15,TRBJ1-3,.,.,TRBV7-8,TGTGCCAGCAGCTTACGGGAGGGAACTGGAAACACCATATATTTT,CASSLREGTGNTIYF
18,TRBJ1-4,TRBD1,.,TRBV5-6,TGTGCCAGCAGCACTCCGGCCTACAGGGGTGCAACTAATGAAAAACTGTTTTTT,CASSTPAYRGATNEKLFF
14,TRBJ2-3,.,once,TRBV7-2,TGTGCCAGCAGCTTAAACGGGGTCGCAGATACGCAGTATTTT,CASSLNGVADTQYF
12,TRBJ1-1,.,once,TRBV9,TGTGCCAGCACAGAATTGAACACTGAAGCTTTCTTT,CASTELNTEAFF
17,TRBJ2-3,TRBD2,.,TRBV27,TGTGCCAGCAGACGATTCCCGGCTAGCGGGGCCCCAGATACGCAGTATTTT,CASRRFPASGAPDTQYF
12,TRBJ1-2,.,.,TRBV9,TGTGCCAGCAGCGTAGTTTCAAGCGGCTACACCTTC,CASSVVSSGYTF
14,TRBJ1-4,.,.,TRBV5-5,TGTGCCAGCAGCTTGGGAGGGACTAATGAAAAACTGTTTTTT,CASSLGGTNEKLFF
15,TRBJ1-5,TRBD1,.,TRBV9,TGTGCCAGCAGCGTGGGACAGGGGCACAATCAGCCCCAGCATTTT,CASSVGQGHNQPQHF
12,TRBJ1-2,.,.,TRBV2,TGTGCCAGCACAGGCGGGAACTATGGCTACACCTTC,CASTGGNYGYTF
15,TRBJ1-6,.,.,TRBV7-6,TGTGCCAGCAGTTCCGGGCCCCGACAGAATTCACCCCTCCACTTT,CASSSGPRQNSPLHF
12,TRBJ1-2,.,once,TRBV5-1,TGCGCCACCGGGGGGTCAATGGATGGCTACACCTTC,CATGGSMDGYTF
14,TRBJ2-4,.,.,TRBV3-1/TRBV3-2,TGTGCCAGCAGCCCTAACGTAGCCAAAAACATTCAGTACTTC,CASSPNVAKNIQYF
13,TRBJ2-5,.,once,TRBV6-5,TGTGCCAGCAGTTACTCCGGTATAAAGACCCAGTACTTC,CASSYSGIKTQYF
18,TRBJ2-3,.,.,TRBV5-1,TGCGCCAGCAGCTTGGCCTTCGGGGGACCGGGGAGCACAGATACGCAGTATTTT,CASSLAFGGPGSTDTQYF
16,TRBJ1-5,TRBD1,once,TRBV2,TGTGCCAGCAGTCCCGGACAGGGGGTAGGCAATCAGCCCCAGCATTTT,CASSPGQGVGNQPQHF
15,TRBJ2-2,TRBD2,.,TRBV30,TGTGCCTGGAGTCGCGGGGGGGGGAGCACCGGGGAGCTGTTTTTT,CAWSRGGGSTGELFF
12,TRBJ1-1,.,.,TRBV7-9,TGTGCCAGCAGCTTAAAGGAGGGGTTGGCTTTCTTT,CASSLKEGLAFF
13,TRBJ1-1,.,.,TRBV6-5,TGTGCCAGCAGTCGAGGAGGGAACACTGAAGCTTTCTTT,CASSRGGNTEAFF
12,TRBJ2-5,.,once,TRBV2,TGTGCCAGCAGTTATAGTGAGGAGACCCAGTACTTC,CASSYSEETQYF
15,TRBJ2-3,TRBD2,.,TRBV2,TGTGCCAGCAGTTCGGGGACTAGCATTTCTTATACGCAGTATTTT,CASSSGTSISYTQYF